This passage covers 20 T cell receptor beta chains from one sample sequenced in a study of identical twins. MiXCR was run by TCRdb on the 5' RACE reads, yielding one entry per CDR3 protein. The table records 1.5 million to 2 million distinct CDR3 sequences, about 30% of them present only once. Sequencing was carried out using cord blood. Source of these receptors: a newborn girl in good health.

This clonotype was detected a few times. The rearrangement uses TRBV7-8 and TRBJ2-3, with 12 positions matching TRBD2. Per germline, CDR1 SGHVS and CDR2 FQNEAQ. The CDR3 spans 15 residues. The V and J ends lost 2 bases and 7 bases, in that order; junction bases with no gene match: 4. CDR3 sequence: CASSLPGLAGYTQYF. As DNA, the CDR3 is TGTGCCAGCAGCTTACCGGGACTAGCGGGTTATACGCAGTATTTT.

V usage is TRBV20-1 and J usage is TRBJ1-5; D gene ambiguous. Germline CDR1 DFQATT, CDR2 SNEGSKA (reference sequence). The CDR3 covers 13 residues. Trimming cost V 0 bases and J 5 bases, with 8 bases left between them. The chain's CDR3 is CSARDVPDQPQHF. The DNA of the CDR3 is TGCAGTGCTAGAGATGTCCCAGATCAGCCCCAGCATTTT.

This clonotype has more than one count but fewer than ten. The chain recombines TRBV7-8 with TRBJ2-3; tentatively, D is TRBD2 (5 bases). This CDR3 has 15 amino acids. Trimming left V 5 bases short and J 2 bases short, with 14 bases between. In germline, CDR1 is SGHVS, CDR2 FQNEAQ. The CDR3, as DNA: TGTGCCAGCAGCATACTAGAGTTCCTCACAGATACGCAGTATTTT. The encoded protein is CASSILEFLTDTQYF.

This clonotype occurred a few times. This chain uses TRBV5-6 with TRBJ2-7; the D is unclear. This CDR3 has 12 residues. Germline V gene lookup returns CDR1 SGHDT and CDR2 YYEEEE. Trimming removed 1 base from V and 6 bases from J, with 8 bases in between. CDR3 DNA: TGTGCCAGCAGCTTGTTGACTCGCGAGCAGTACTTC. This codes for CASSLLTREQYF.

The chain combines TRBV20-1 with TRBJ2-5, with D perhaps TRBD2 (6 bases). The CDR3 runs to 15 residues. Germline V gene sequence: CDR1 DFQATT, CDR2 SNEGSKA (reference sequence). Trimming removed 3 bases at V and 2 bases at J, with 16 bases between. The CDR3 coding sequence is TGCAGTGCTAGTTCGGCTAGGAGGGGTCAAGAGACCCAGTACTTC. Translation: CSASSARRGQETQYF.

The table lists this clonotype with many counts. The gene calls are TRBV9 and TRBJ2-3, with unresolved D. CDR3 length: 13 residues. The V end was cut by 3 bases, the J end by 2 bases, with 7 bases between. The germline CDR1 and CDR2 sequences are SGDLS and YYNGEE. As DNA, the CDR3 is TGTGCCAGCAGCGGAGGCAACACAGATACGCAGTATTTT. Its protein product is CASSGGNTDTQYF.

This clonotype was observed a few times. The J gene is TRBJ2-5, the V gene TRBV16, with D hard to call. This CDR3 region has 13 residues. The V end was cut by 5 bases, the J end by 12 bases, with 19 bases between. Germline CDR1 reads KGHSY; CDR2 reads FQNENV. The CDR3, as DNA: TGTGCCAGCAGCGAGACGACAACCGGCTTAGAGTACTTC. Translating it yields CASSETTTGLEYF.

This rearrangement joins TRBV6-5 to TRBJ2-7; 10 bases agree with TRBD2. The CDR3 runs to 16 residues. J gave up 3 bases and V 3 bases, and 8 bases lay outside the gene matches. Germline loops: CDR1 MNHEY, CDR2 SVGAGI. The CDR3 here is CASSYTGLAAIYEQYF. The CDR3 region has the DNA TGTGCCAGCAGTTATACCGGACTAGCGGCCATCTACGAGCAGTACTTC.

In DNA, the CDR3 is TGTGCCAGCAGTCTCAAATCCCTCAGGGGTAATGACTATGGCTACACCTTC. Amino acid sequence: CASSLKSLRGNDYGYTF. The V and J genes are TRBV6-6 and TRBJ1-2; weak D call: TRBD1 (6 bases). Germline loops: CDR1 MNHNY, CDR2 SVGAGI (reference sequence). V lost 5 bases, J lost 3 bases, and 22 bases lay in between. The CDR3 extends over 17 amino acids.

The chain uses TRBV7-2 and TRBJ2-2, with D perhaps matching TRBD2 (5 bases). In germline, CDR1 is SGHTA, CDR2 FQGNSA. The CDR3 totals 13 residues. V shed 5 bases and J shed 10 bases, with 14 bases lying between them. Here the CDR3 DNA reads TGTGCCAGCAGCCACCAACTCGGACTGGAGCTGTTTTTT. Its protein product is CASSHQLGLELFF.

This clonotype turned up a few times. This chain uses TRBV11-2 with TRBJ1-2; D possibly corresponds to TRBD1 (5 bases). This CDR3 spans 13 amino acids. Trimming took 6 bases from V and 6 from J, leaving 14 bases between them. Germline-derived CDR1 and CDR2 are SGHAT and FQNNGV. The CDR3 DNA is TGTGCCAGCAGACCTAGACAGACCGATGGCTACACCTTC. This gives the protein CASRPRQTDGYTF.

The V and J genes are TRBV28 and TRBJ1-2; no clear D gene. Germline CDR1 MDHEN, CDR2 SYDVKM. The V gene lost 7 bases and the J gene lost 1 base, with 16 bases spanning the gap. The CDR3 consists of 15 residues. CDR3 amino acids: CASTEKLGHNYGYTF. The CDR3 DNA follows: TGTGCCAGCACCGAAAAACTTGGGCATAACTATGGCTACACCTTC.

J is TRBJ2-5 and V is TRBV12-3 or TRBV12-4, with D unresolved. V was pared by 7 bases and J by 2 bases, with 11 bases between. The CDR3 runs to 13 residues. The CDR3 DNA is TGTGCCAGCACTCGGACGGCTCAAGAGACCCAGTACTTC. Translation: CASTRTAQETQYF.

This chain connects TRBV7-2 to TRBJ2-1; 11 bases agree with TRBD2. The CDR3 sequence is 15 residues long. Germline CDR1 reads SGHTA; CDR2 reads FQGNSA. The V and J ends lost 1 base and 9 bases, in that order; junction bases with no gene match: 5. The CDR3 sequence: CASSLVLAGGLEQFF. The CDR3 DNA sequence: TGTGCCAGCAGCTTAGTTCTAGCGGGGGGTCTTGAGCAGTTCTTC.

In this sample, this clonotype turned up many times. J is TRBJ2-3 and V is TRBV10-3, with no clear D. Per the germline V gene, CDR1 is ENHRY and CDR2 is SYGVKD. The CDR3 is 14 residues long. V dropped 2 bases and J dropped 1 base, with 7 bases sitting between them. The CDR3 loop is CAISEGYRTDTQYF. For the CDR3, the DNA is TGTGCCATCAGTGAGGGCTACCGCACAGATACGCAGTATTTT.

CDR3 in DNA: TGCAGCGTTGAAGGACGAGCGGGAGAAGAGACCCAGTACTTC. Its protein product is CSVEGRAGEETQYF. The genes are TRBV29-1 and TRBJ2-5; TRBD2 agrees at 8 bases. This CDR3 has 14 residues. Germline V gives CDR1 SQVTM, CDR2 ANQGSEA. Trimming at V came to 1 base and at J to 3 bases, leaving 4 bases not matched to a gene.

The rearrangement joins TRBV28 to TRBJ2-6; 8 nucleotides align to TRBD1. Losses at the gene ends were 3 bases for V and 3 bases for J; bases not matched to a gene: 4. This CDR3 is built from 16 residues. Germline values: CDR1 MDHEN, CDR2 SYDVKM. The CDR3 region is CASSFQGAGGANVLTF. In DNA form, the CDR3 reads TGTGCCAGCAGTTTTCAGGGGGCAGGTGGGGCCAACGTCCTGACTTTC.

This clonotype was observed a handful of times. The chain employs TRBV12-3 or TRBV12-4 and TRBJ2-4, with 11 bases aligning to TRBD2. The CDR3 is 15 residues long. J gave up 9 bases and V 4 bases, and 8 bases lay outside the gene matches. In DNA form, the CDR3 reads TGTGCCAGCAGTTCGACTAGCGGGGTGAGGGGCATTCAGTACTTC. Residues: CASSSTSGVRGIQYF.

The V and J genes are TRBV6-2 or TRBV6-3 and TRBJ2-2; 9 nucleotides line up with TRBD1. V lost 6 bases to trimming and J lost 1 base; unmatched junction nucleotides: 3. The CDR3 has 15 amino acids. Germline V gives CDR1 MNHEY, CDR2 SVGEGT. The CDR3 coding sequence is TGTGCCAGCAGGGACAGGGGTTGGAACACCGGGGAGCTGTTTTTT. Translating it yields CASRDRGWNTGELFF.

This clonotype came up a few times. This chain uses TRBV4-1 with TRBJ2-3, with D perhaps TRBD2 (5 bases). Trimming left V 1 base short and J 2 bases short, with 13 bases between. From germline, CDR1 is MGHRA and CDR2 YSYEKL. This CDR3 comprises 16 residues. The CDR3, as DNA: TGCGCCAGCAGCCAAGGGGAGTGGGGATCCACAGATACGCAGTATTTT. This sequence encodes CASSQGEWGSTDTQYF.